Included here is one T cell receptor beta chain sequence, with context. Original processing notes: The authors estimated nucleated cell counts from reference gene primer amplification. The assay was immunoSEQ multiplex PCR, and TCRdb's table has in-frame clones only and misses some. That table supplies the V and J calls and clone size; D and trimming were determined from the DNA. This sample has about 190,000 clones, with 80% to 85% found just once. This record belongs to a study of blood T cell repertoires in COVID-19. For the study at large: From the United States, Italy and Spain came samples of acute and convalescent COVID-19. From T cells, B-cell-depleted T cells, or PBMCs came the material, which was cDNA or gDNA.

Patients of the Seattle cohort, enrolled during active infection, were followed longitudinally. Germline CDR1 reads LGHNA; CDR2 reads YNFKEQ. Trimming took off 3 bases at V and 4 bases at J, with 6 bases between the two ends. The CDR3 is made up of 12 amino acids. Sequencing was done on a sample of peripheral blood. This chain joins TRBV4-2 and TRBJ1-1; the D gene is possibly TRBD1 (6 bases). The TCR originated in a woman of 80 years or more with COVID-19, enrolled during active disease. DNA for the CDR3: TGTGCCAGCAGCCAGGGGGCCACTGAAGCTTTCTTT. It codes for CASSQGATEAFF.